A single sample is the source of the 25 T cell receptor beta chains below, sequenced in a study of regulatory T cells in long-lasting Graves disease. Researchers made TCR beta libraries by using iRepertoire HTBI primers and running Arm-PCR on CDR3 regions. TCRdb ran MiXCR on the multiplex PCR reads and lists one entry per CDR3 protein. Of about 460,000 distinct CDR3 sequences listed, approximately 14% are singletons. Time point specified: newly diagnosed GD, antithyroid drugs for less than 3 months. After RNA was extracted from PBMCs, the TCR library was made from it. This same sample was also taken into another study, of T cells in Graves' hyperthyroidism and ophthalmopathy.

This specimen consisted of peripheral blood mononuclear cells (PBMCs), obtained at new diagnosis, from a patient treated with antithyroid drugs. These receptors all stem from a woman aged 45-65 years with Graves disease.

The chain carries TRBV18 and TRBJ1-1; no firm D call. This CDR3 comprises 16 residues. The V gene's germline CDR1 is KGHSH and CDR2 LQKENI. Trimming stripped 3 bases from V and 4 bases from J, with 18 bases between. The CDR3 protein is CASSPTESELGTEAFF. CDR3 bases: TGTGCCAGCTCACCGACCGAGTCGGAGCTGGGCACTGAAGCTTTCTTT.

This clonotype has a count of ten or more. Compared with germline, one end of the junction differs, possibly owing to a read error. The rearrangement links TRBV5-1 to TRBJ1-1, with 10 bases lining up with TRBD1. The CDR3 loop spans 14 amino acids. Germline V gene sequence: CDR1 SGHRS, CDR2 YFSETQ. CDR3 DNA: TGTGCCAGCAGCCGGACAGGGGGTGGGACTGAAGCTTTCTTT. Its translation: CASSRTGGGTEAFF.

This clonotype came up many times. The chain has TRBV7-2 and TRBJ1-1; D is undetermined. Trimming pared 4 bases from V and 1 base from J, leaving 10 bases between. The CDR3 extends over 14 amino acids. Per germline, CDR1 SGHTA and CDR2 FQGNSA. DNA for the CDR3: TGTGCCAGCAGCTCACCGCGGCAGAACACTGAAGCTTTCTTT. Translating it yields CASSSPRQNTEAFF.

In this sample, this clonotype turned up many times. This chain joins TRBV12-3 or TRBV12-4 and TRBJ2-7; a possible D gene is TRBD2 (5 bases). The CDR3 is 15 residues long. The V end was cut by 0 bases, the J end by 3 bases, with 12 bases between. CDR3: CASSLARLADYEQYF. The CDR3 DNA reads as TGTGCCAGCAGTTTAGCGCGCCTAGCCGACTACGAGCAGTACTTC.

Worth noting for this clonotype: A much larger clonotype is one base distant, so this may be a read error. This chain connects TRBV2 to TRBJ2-7, with TRBD2 identical over 9 bases. The germline V gene encodes CDR1 SNHLY and CDR2 FYNNEI. The CDR3 spans 15 residues. V was clipped by 4 bases and J by 7 bases; unmatched bases: 11. The CDR3 region has the DNA TGTGCCAGCAGTGGAGCGGGGGGTGACTACAATGAGCAGTACTTC. This translates into CASSGAGGDYNEQYF.

This clonotype was seen a handful of times. The chain couples TRBV6-1 to TRBJ2-1, with 8 bases lining up with TRBD2. CDR3 length: 14 amino acids. V was clipped by 11 bases and J by 5 bases; unmatched bases: 11. Germline V gives CDR1 MNHNS, CDR2 SASEGT. CDR3 in amino acids: CAAREAGVNNEQFF. The CDR3 nucleotides are TGTGCCGCTCGTGAAGCGGGAGTTAACAATGAGCAGTTCTTC.

At least ten counts were recorded for this clonotype. The J gene is TRBJ2-7, the V gene TRBV29-1, with D perhaps TRBD2 (5 bases). Trimming removed 8 bases from V and 2 bases from J, with 16 bases in between. CDR1 and CDR2 from the germline V gene are SQVTM and ANQGSEA. The CDR3 runs to 13 residues. In DNA, the CDR3 is TGCAGCCTCTGGAAGCGGCCTGCCTACGAGCAGTACTTC. Encoded protein: CSLWKRPAYEQYF.

This clonotype was seen a handful of times. Sequence at one end of the junction differs from germline and may be a read error. The V call is TRBV28, the J call TRBJ2-7; TRBD2 aligns across 10 bases. Germline V gene lookup returns CDR1 MDHEN and CDR2 SYDVKM. The CDR3 consists of 12 residues. Here the CDR3 DNA reads TGTGCCAGCACGGCTAGCGGGAGCACTCGGAACTTC. It specifies CASTASGSTRNF.

This clonotype was counted ten times or more. This chain connects TRBV7-6 to TRBJ1-1; D uncertain. Between the trimmed V and J ends, which lost 1 base and 7 bases, there was a span of 13 bases. CDR1 and CDR2 (germline): SGHVS, FNYEAQ. The CDR3 length is 14 residues. The CDR3, as DNA: TGTGCCAGCAGCTTAGGGCAGCCAGCTTTTGAAGCTTTCTTT. Amino acid sequence: CASSLGQPAFEAFF. Full variable domain (rest looked up from reference TRBV7-6 and TRBJ1-1): GAGVSQSPRYKVTKRGQDVALRCDPISGHVSLYWYRQALGQGPEFLTYFNYEAQQDKSGLPNDRFSAERPEGSISTLTIQRTEQRDSAMYRCASSLGQPAFEAFFGQGTRLTVV.

This clonotype has more than one count but fewer than ten. The chain employs TRBV7-3 and TRBJ1-1, with D tentatively TRBD1 (5 bases). This CDR3 comprises 14 residues. The V and J ends lost 7 bases and 2 bases respectively, with 14 bases between them. Germline loops: CDR1 SGHTA, CDR2 FQGTGA. The CDR3 DNA reads as TGTGCCAGCAAACCGCCGGGACCAAACACTGAAGCTTTCTTT. Translating it yields CASKPPGPNTEAFF.

This clonotype occurred many times. The chain employs TRBV11-3 and TRBJ2-2, with D possibly matching TRBD2 (6 bases). Trimming pared 5 bases from V and 1 base from J, leaving 14 bases between. From germline, CDR1 is SGHNT and CDR2 YENEEA. CDR3 length: 16 residues. The CDR3 nucleotides read TGTGCCAGCAGCCCGATCAGCGGGCAGAACACCGGGGAGCTGTTTTTT. Its translation is CASSPISGQNTGELFF.

Concerning this clonotype itself: This may arise from a read error, as a much more abundant clone is one base away. This chain's CDR3 is CASRAALAVDTDTQYF. The CDR3 nucleotides read TGTGCCAGCAGGGCTGCCCTAGCGGTAGACACAGATACGCAGTATTTT. This chain connects TRBV2 to TRBJ2-3, with 7 bases aligning to TRBD2. The CDR3 sequence is 16 residues long. The germline V gene encodes CDR1 SNHLY and CDR2 FYNNEI. Trimming at V came to 6 bases and at J to 2 bases, leaving 11 bases not matched to a gene.

This clonotype has more than one count but fewer than ten. The genes are TRBV29-1 and TRBJ2-5; 7 nucleotides agree with TRBD1. The CDR3 runs 14 residues. J lost 2 bases, V lost 6 bases, and 9 bases had no gene match. The germline V gene encodes CDR1 SQVTM and CDR2 ANQGSEA. This chain's CDR3 is CSVRGTVGQETQYF. The CDR3 nucleotides read TGCAGCGTAAGGGGGACAGTAGGGCAAGAGACCCAGTACTTC.

This clonotype came up a few times. V usage is TRBV9 and J usage is TRBJ2-7; no clear D. CDR1 is SGDLS and CDR2 is YYNGEE in the germline V gene. This CDR3 spans 13 amino acids. Between the trimmed V and J ends, which lost 0 bases and 5 bases, there was a span of 9 bases. CDR3 amino acids: CASSVGLEHEQYF. The CDR3 nucleotides are TGTGCCAGCAGCGTAGGGCTAGAACACGAGCAGTACTTC. Full variable domain (outside the CDR3, taken from reference TRBV9 and TRBJ2-7): DSGVTQTPKHLITATGQRVTLRCSPRSGDLSVYWYQQSLDQGLQFLIQYYNGEERAKGNILERFSAQQFPDLHSELNLSSLELGDSALYFCASSVGLEHEQYFGPGTRLTVT.

There are many counts of this clonotype. This sequence joins TRBV28 and TRBJ2-3; D is possibly TRBD2 (6 bases). This CDR3 region has 15 residues. The V gene lost 3 bases and the J gene lost 2 bases, with 12 bases spanning the gap. The germline gives CDR1 MDHEN, CDR2 SYDVKM. The chain's CDR3 is CASSLPGSSTDTQYF. CDR3 nucleotide sequence: TGTGCCAGCAGTTTGCCCGGGAGCTCCACAGATACGCAGTATTTT.

This chain connects TRBV29-1 to TRBJ2-1; 8 bases are shared with TRBD2. The J segment lost 6 bases and the V segment lost 7 bases, leaving 11 bases of the junction unmatched. Germline CDR1 is SQVTM and CDR2 is ANQGSEA. The CDR3 is made up of 14 amino acids. CDR3 sequence (DNA): TGCAGCGCTATGGGACTAGTAGTTCTCAATGAGCAGTTCTTC. Translation: CSAMGLVVLNEQFF.

There are many counts of this clonotype. The CDR3 DNA reads as TGTGCCAGCAGTTCGGGACACTATAACTATGGCTACACCTTC. This codes for CASSSGHYNYGYTF. This chain uses TRBV28 with TRBJ1-2, with D possibly TRBD1 on 6 matching bases. CDR1 is MDHEN and CDR2 is SYDVKM in the germline V gene. The CDR3 has 14 amino acids. Trimming stripped 4 bases from V and 1 base from J, with 10 bases between.

The chain has TRBV9 and TRBJ1-2; 8 bases match TRBD1. The CDR3 consists of 14 residues. CDR1 and CDR2 (germline): SGDLS, YYNGEE. V lost 0 bases to trimming and J lost 4 bases; unmatched junction nucleotides: 2. The CDR3 loop reads CASSVAGGGYGYTF. CDR3 nucleotide sequence: TGTGCCAGCAGCGTAGCAGGGGGCGGCTATGGCTACACCTTC.

Details on this clonotype: This may stem from a read error, because a much larger clone lies one nucleotide away. The rearrangement links TRBV7-9 to TRBJ2-7; 7 bases fit TRBD2. The V and J ends lost 3 bases and 9 bases, in that order; junction bases with no gene match: 14. This CDR3 is 15 amino acids long. Per the germline V gene, CDR1 is SEHNR and CDR2 is FQNEAQ (reference sequence). The CDR3 DNA is TGTGCCAGCAGCTTTCTGCGGGAGTCTATGGGCGGGCAGTACTTC. Its translation is CASSFLRESMGGQYF.

This clonotype has ten or more counts. The chain has TRBV7-2 and TRBJ2-1; perhaps TRBD2 as D (5 bases). The CDR3 loop spans 16 amino acids. Trimming cost V 6 bases and J 8 bases, with 23 bases left between them. Germline V CDR1 and CDR2: SGHTA, FQGNSA. CDR3: CASSLAQSAAGDEQFF. CDR3 DNA: TGTGCCAGCAGTCTAGCCCAGTCCGCGGCGGGCGATGAGCAGTTCTTC.

The sample holds many counts of this clonotype. The chain couples TRBV6-1 to TRBJ2-1; possibly TRBD2 for D (6 bases). Trimming took off 5 bases at V and 0 bases at J, with 14 bases between the two ends. This CDR3 has 16 amino acids. Looked up from germline, CDR1 is MNHNS and CDR2 is SASEGT. The CDR3: CASSPSGSSSYNEQFF. CDR3 nucleotides: TGTGCCAGCAGTCCCAGCGGGTCCAGCTCCTACAATGAGCAGTTCTTC.

In nucleotides, the CDR3 is TGTGCCAGCAGCCAACTAACAGGGGGTAATGAAAAACTGTTTTTT. This gives the protein CASSQLTGGNEKLFF. The chain uses TRBV4-2 and TRBJ1-4, with 8 bases matching TRBD1. The V gene end was trimmed by 2 bases and the J gene end by 4 bases; junction bases not matched to a gene: 3. The CDR3 is 15 residues long. The germline V gene has CDR1 LGHNA and CDR2 YNFKEQ.

This clonotype has a count of ten or more. The chain couples TRBV11-2 to TRBJ1-1, with a tentative D call TRBD1 (6 bases). Trimming removed 0 bases from V and 4 bases from J, with 12 bases in between. The CDR3 is 15 amino acids. The germline gives CDR1 SGHAT, CDR2 FQNNGV. Written as DNA, the CDR3 is TGTGCCAGCAGCTTAGATGGTCAGGGGTCCACTGAAGCTTTCTTT. As protein: CASSLDGQGSTEAFF.

Many counts were recorded for this clonotype. The chain carries TRBV9 and TRBJ2-2; 11 nucleotides line up with TRBD1. The CDR3 runs to 17 residues. V was clipped by 3 bases and J by 4 bases; unmatched bases: 8. Germline V CDR1 and CDR2: SGDLS, YYNGEE. CDR3 in amino acids: CASSGGGTGGLTGELFF. For the CDR3, the DNA is TGTGCCAGCAGCGGAGGAGGGACAGGGGGACTCACCGGGGAGCTGTTTTTT.

This clonotype was observed a handful of times. The CDR3 spells CATKPANVDQPQHF. The CDR3 nucleotides are TGTGCCACCAAGCCCGCAAATGTGGACCAGCCCCAGCATTTT. The J gene is TRBJ1-5, the V gene TRBV28, with D unresolved. Trimming pared 10 bases from V and 7 bases from J, leaving 20 bases between. CDR1 and CDR2 from the germline V gene are MDHEN and SYDVKM. This CDR3 has 14 residues.